The 20 T cell receptor beta chains below come from one sample, sequenced in a study of STAT5B mutations in CD4+ large granular lymphocyte leukemia. Clones were read by immunoSEQ multiplex PCR, and TCRdb kept only the in-frame ones, dropping some. The sample consists of approximately 32,000 clones, approximately 89% of them appearing once. The sample consisted of CD4+ T cells from blood buffy coats. These receptors came from a human donor in good health.

The chain joins TRBV7-2 to TRBJ2-5; no reliable D call. The CDR3 runs to 12 residues. Trimming cost V 5 bases and J 5 bases, with 9 bases left between them. In germline, CDR1 is SGHTA, CDR2 FQGNSA. CDR3 protein: CASSPIGETQYF. CDR3 sequence (DNA): TGTGCCAGCAGCCCAATAGGGGAGACCCAGTACTTC.

This clone was detected only once. J is TRBJ2-7 and V is TRBV6-6; weak D call: TRBD1 (6 bases). The length of the CDR3 is 14 residues. V gave up 7 bases and J gave up 2 bases, with 15 bases separating them. The germline V gene has CDR1 MNHNY and CDR2 SVGAGI (reference sequence). The CDR3 protein is CASMGAARTYEQYF. The CDR3 DNA reads TGTGCCAGCATGGGGGCAGCGCGGACCTACGAGCAGTACTTC.

This sequence joins TRBV11-3 and TRBJ2-3, with D unresolved. The V end was cut by 5 bases, the J end by 3 bases, with 6 bases between. CDR3 length equals 12 residues. The germline V gene has CDR1 SGHNT and CDR2 YENEEA. The CDR3 nucleotides read TGTGCCAGCAGCGGTCCAACAGATACGCAGTATTTT. It specifies CASSGPTDTQYF. The complete variable domain, with remaining parts taken from reference TRBV11-3 and TRBJ2-3, reads EAGVVQSPRYKIIEKKQPVAFWCNPISGHNTLYWYLQNLGQGPELLIRYENEEAVDDSQLPKDRFSAERLKGVDSTLKIQPAELGDSAVYLCASSGPTDTQYFGPGTRLTVL.

The V gene is TRBV4-3, the J gene TRBJ2-6; D is ambiguous. The V end lost 3 bases, the J end lost 0 bases, and 6 bases lay between the germline ends. The CDR3 has 15 residues. Germline CDR1 reads LGHNA; CDR2 reads YSLEER. CDR3 in amino acids: CASSQTGSGANVLTF. In nucleotides, the CDR3 is TGCGCCAGCAGCCAGACGGGCTCTGGGGCCAACGTCCTGACTTTC.

This chain connects TRBV6-1 to TRBJ2-2; 9 bases are a match to TRBD1. CDR1 is MNHNS, CDR2 SASEGT, per germline. This CDR3 is 17 amino acids long. The V and J ends lost 4 bases and 4 bases, in that order; junction bases with no gene match: 10. The CDR3, as DNA: TGTGCCAGCAGTGTTTGGGTAGGACAGGGGAGCACCGGGGAGCTGTTTTTT. As protein: CASSVWVGQGSTGELFF.

On this clone: At one end the junction does not follow the germline gene, possibly because of a read error. The chain carries TRBV7-7 and TRBJ2-5; maybe TRBD2 (6 bases). The germline V gene encodes CDR1 SSHAT and CDR2 FNYEAQ (reference sequence). This CDR3 has 15 amino acids. This chain's CDR3 is CASSQVGGQGETQYF. The CDR3 nucleotides are TGTGCTAGCAGCCAAGTCGGGGGTCAAGGGGAGACCCAGTACTTC.

This chain connects TRBV11-3 to TRBJ1-3, with no clear D. V lost 1 base and J 3 bases, leaving 1 base between the germline ends. The CDR3 sequence is 12 residues long. In germline, CDR1 is SGHNT, CDR2 YENEEA. The DNA of the CDR3 is TGTGCCAGCAGCTTAGGTGGAAACACCATATATTTT. It encodes CASSLGGNTIYF.

This chain links TRBV11-3 with TRBJ2-7, with 12 bases identical to TRBD2. Germline V CDR1 and CDR2: SGHNT, YENEEA. The J segment lost 5 bases and the V segment lost 7 bases, leaving 9 bases of the junction unmatched. The CDR3 totals 15 residues. The CDR3 nucleotides are TGTGCCAGCATGTCTCGACTAGCGGGAGTTAACGAGCAGTACTTC. This gives the protein CASMSRLAGVNEQYF.

Turning to this clone: At one of its ends the junction is not consistent with the germline gene, which may arise from a read error. The chain couples TRBV27 to TRBJ2-5; D is unresolved. The CDR3 loop spans 14 amino acids. Germline values: CDR1 MNHEY, CDR2 SMNVEV (reference sequence). CDR3 in amino acids: CASSLSWTEETQYF. CDR3 nucleotides: TGTGCCAGCAGTCTATCCTGGACCGAAGAGACCCAGTACTTC.

The chain combines TRBV7-2 with TRBJ2-2; 12 bases line up with TRBD2. This CDR3 is 18 amino acids long. In germline, CDR1 is SGHTA, CDR2 FQGNSA. V trimming: 0 bases; J trimming: 5 bases; junction bases outside the gene matches: 7. For the CDR3, the DNA is TGTGCCAGCAGCTTAGCCCTAGCGGGGGGGCTTGGAACCGGGGAGCTGTTTTTT. Protein: CASSLALAGGLGTGELFF.

This rearrangement joins TRBV11-2 to TRBJ1-1; D unresolved. The V end lost 5 bases, the J end lost 1 base, and 8 bases lay between the germline ends. The CDR3 covers 13 residues. Germline V lookup: CDR1 SGHAT, CDR2 FQNNGV. The CDR3 region is CASSRQSNTEAFF. The DNA of the CDR3 is TGTGCCAGCAGCCGACAATCGAACACTGAAGCTTTCTTT.

The V and J genes are TRBV7-2 and TRBJ2-7, with 9 bases lining up with TRBD1. The CDR3 contains 14 residues. The germline V gene encodes CDR1 SGHTA and CDR2 FQGNSA. V gave up 7 bases and J gave up 0 bases; unmatched junction bases: 4. Here the CDR3 DNA reads TGTGCCAGCACCCTGACAGGGGGCTCCTACGAGCAGTACTTC. Translating gives CASTLTGGSYEQYF. Full variable domain (missing parts from reference TRBV7-2 and TRBJ2-7): GAGVSQSPSNKVTEKGKDVELRCDPISGHTALYWYRQSLGQGLEFLIYFQGNSAPDKSGLPSDRFSAERTGGSVSTLTIQRTQQEDSAVYLCASTLTGGSYEQYFGPGTRLTVT.

The chain employs TRBV21-1 and TRBJ2-3. TRBV21-1 counts as a pseudogene. This CDR3 has 14 amino acids. CDR3 nucleotide sequence: TGTGCCAGCAGCAAAGTCTCACGAACAGATACGCAGTATTTT. This encodes CASSKVSRTDTQYF.

The rearrangement joins TRBV5-6 to TRBJ2-5, with D perhaps TRBD1 or TRBD2 (5 bases each). This CDR3 contains 14 residues. V was cut by 0 bases and J by 5 bases, with 11 bases left in between. Per germline, CDR1 SGHDT and CDR2 YYEEEE. CDR3 in DNA: TGTGCCAGCAGCTTGGTAGAGGGGCTGGAGACCCAGTACTTC. Translating it yields CASSLVEGLETQYF.

The chain combines TRBV10-3 with TRBJ1-2; D is unclear. Trimming left V 4 bases short and J 6 bases short, with 15 bases between. Germline-derived CDR1 and CDR2 are ENHRY and SYGVKD. This CDR3 comprises 14 residues. The CDR3 loop reads CAISAGQLGNGYTF. In nucleotides, the CDR3 is TGTGCCATCAGTGCGGGTCAGTTGGGTAATGGCTACACCTTC.

The gene calls are TRBV30 and TRBJ1-1, with a weak D call TRBD1 (5 bases). The CDR3 sequence is 16 residues long. In germline, CDR1 is GTSNPN, CDR2 SVGIG (reference sequence). Trimming left V 3 bases short and J 1 base short, with 18 bases between. This CDR3 reads CAWSAIGQGANTEAFF. The CDR3 coding sequence is TGTGCCTGGAGCGCTATCGGGCAGGGCGCGAACACTGAAGCTTTCTTT.

The chain has TRBV5-1 and TRBJ2-2, with 13 bases identical to TRBD2. The CDR3 spans 16 residues. V was clipped by 5 bases and J by 6 bases; unmatched bases: 7. The germline CDR1 and CDR2 sequences are SGHRS and YFSETQ. The CDR3 loop is CASRLAGGPPAGELFF. The CDR3 DNA is TGCGCCAGCAGACTAGCGGGAGGGCCTCCAGCCGGGGAGCTGTTTTTT.

This chain connects TRBV19 to TRBJ1-3, with D possibly being TRBD1 (5 bases). CDR1 is LNHDA and CDR2 is SQIVND in the germline V gene (reference sequence). With 5 bases removed from V and 0 bases from J, the gap between germline ends came to 23 bases. The CDR3 length is 19 residues. The CDR3 nucleotides read TGTGCCAGTAGTGCTACAGGAGTGCCACTTCAAATCTCTGGAAACACCATATATTTT. This codes for CASSATGVPLQISGNTIYF.

The chain carries TRBV20-1 and TRBJ1-4, with D hard to call. Trimming cost V 5 bases and J 8 bases, with 9 bases left between them. Germline CDR1 and CDR2: DFQATT and SNEGSKA (reference sequence). The CDR3 runs 11 residues. CDR3 in amino acids: CSAHVDEKLFF. DNA for the CDR3: TGCAGTGCTCATGTGGACGAAAAACTGTTTTTT.

The V call is TRBV14, the J call TRBJ2-7; D uncertain. Deletions cut 1 base from V and 2 bases from J, with 9 bases between. Germline V CDR1 and CDR2: SGHDN, FVKESK. The CDR3 is 14 amino acids. The CDR3 DNA follows: TGTGCCAGCAGCCAAGTTTTCCGAGCCTACGAGCAGTACTTC. Translated: CASSQVFRAYEQYF.